This TCR beta chain is drawn from a study of blood T cell repertoires in COVID-19. On the study more broadly: Acute and convalescent COVID-19 specimens originated in the United States, Italy and Spain.

Original methodology: Estimates of nucleated cell counts were drawn from the amplification of reference gene primers. The method was immunoSEQ multiplex PCR; TCRdb's version includes in-frame clones alone and lacks a portion of them. D and trimming come from the DNA, and the V and J calls and clone size come from that table. The table includes 200,000 to 250,000 clones, around 89% detected once. Germline V gene data show CDR1 as SGHAT and CDR2 as FQDESV (reference sequence). The CDR3 has 15 residues. V was trimmed by 5 bases and J by 9 bases, leaving 17 bases between them. The chain carries TRBV11-1 and TRBJ1-6; D may be TRBD1 (6 bases). Sequenced material: PBMCs or T cells enriched from blood (not recorded which). The TCR comes from a man aged 25 to 40 who had been exposed to COVID-19. The CDR3 protein is CASSIQQGSSSPLHF. DNA for the CDR3: TGTGCCAGCAGCATTCAACAGGGTAGCAGTTCACCCCTCCACTTT. Combining the CDR3 with reference TRBV11-1 and TRBJ1-6 gives the whole variable domain EAEVAQSPRYKITEKSQAVAFWCDPISGHATLYWYRQILGQGPELLVQFQDESVVDDSQLPKDRFSAERLKGVDSTLKIQPAELGDSAMYLCASSIQQGSSSPLHFGNGTRLTVT.